The rows below give T cell receptor beta chains drawn from one sample of a study of Ad26.COV2.S vaccination and SARS-CoV-2 variants. Measured with immunoSEQ multiplex PCR; TCRdb has only the in-frame clones, and not every one. The data contain 400,000 to 450,000 clones, 75% to 95% of them singletons. The specimen was peripheral blood, collected in a trial of Ad26.COV2.S vaccine versus placebo. These receptors were taken from a person aged 18 to 59 who received the Ad26.COV2.S COVID-19 vaccine or a placebo. Both conserved end residues are part of each CDR3. Fields, in order: D gene, V gene, J gene, clone size, CDR3 protein, CDR3 DNA. A D gene is named only where the DNA matches it firmly. A clone size is listed for some rows: how often the clone was seen (once, few, many), or a class if it is expanded.

>.|TRBV23-1|TRBJ2-7|once
CASTFLSEQYF
TGCGCCAGCACTTTCCTCTCCGAGCAGTACTTC
>.|TRBV9|TRBJ2-5|.
CASSVGSLQETQYF
TGTGCCAGCAGCGTAGGGTCCCTACAAGAGACCCAGTACTTC
>.|TRBV25-1|TRBJ2-4|.
CASSDGLGPENIQYF
TGTGCCAGCAGTGATGGTCTTGGGCCAGAAAACATTCAGTACTTC
>TRBD1|TRBV28|TRBJ2-7|once
CASSKQGLSYEQYF
TGTGCCAGTAGTAAACAGGGGCTCTCCTACGAGCAGTACTTC
>.|TRBV29-1|TRBJ2-7|.
CSVGGDREQYF
TGCAGCGTTGGAGGGGATCGCGAGCAGTACTTC
>.|TRBV25-1|TRBJ1-2|.
CASSDGRRGYTF
TGTGCCAGCAGTGATGGCAGGCGAGGCTACACCTTC
>TRBD1|TRBV15|TRBJ2-7|.
CATSTRTGPSYEQYF
TGTGCCACCAGCACAAGGACAGGCCCCTCCTACGAGCAGTACTTC
>.|TRBV7-6|TRBJ2-7|once
CASSEGLGLTTYEQYF
TGTGCCAGCAGCGAGGGACTCGGACTGACGACCTACGAGCAGTACTTC
>TRBD2|TRBV4-3|TRBJ2-1|.
CASSQDLTSGRKNEQFF
TGCGCCAGCAGCCAAGATTTGACTAGCGGGAGAAAAAATGAGCAGTTCTTC
>TRBD2|TRBV27|TRBJ2-3|.
CASRKRTSSSTDTQYF
TGTGCCAGCAGAAAGAGGACTAGCTCTAGCACAGATACGCAGTATTTT
>.|TRBV4-3|TRBJ2-1|.
CASSQDSSSYNEQFF
TGCGCCAGCAGCCAAGATTCTAGCTCCTACAATGAGCAGTTCTTC
>TRBD2|TRBV7-2|TRBJ2-2|.
CASSLARQGLAVTGELFF
TGTGCCAGCAGCTTAGCTCGACAGGGACTAGCCGTCACCGGGGAGCTGTTTTTT
>TRBD2|TRBV5-1|TRBJ2-1|few
CASQREPGLAANEQFF
TGCGCCAGCCAGAGAGAACCGGGACTAGCGGCCAATGAGCAGTTCTTC
>.|TRBV3-1/TRBV3-2|TRBJ1-2|.
CASSQGERAGYTF
TGTGCCAGCAGCCAAGGAGAAAGGGCTGGCTACACCTTC